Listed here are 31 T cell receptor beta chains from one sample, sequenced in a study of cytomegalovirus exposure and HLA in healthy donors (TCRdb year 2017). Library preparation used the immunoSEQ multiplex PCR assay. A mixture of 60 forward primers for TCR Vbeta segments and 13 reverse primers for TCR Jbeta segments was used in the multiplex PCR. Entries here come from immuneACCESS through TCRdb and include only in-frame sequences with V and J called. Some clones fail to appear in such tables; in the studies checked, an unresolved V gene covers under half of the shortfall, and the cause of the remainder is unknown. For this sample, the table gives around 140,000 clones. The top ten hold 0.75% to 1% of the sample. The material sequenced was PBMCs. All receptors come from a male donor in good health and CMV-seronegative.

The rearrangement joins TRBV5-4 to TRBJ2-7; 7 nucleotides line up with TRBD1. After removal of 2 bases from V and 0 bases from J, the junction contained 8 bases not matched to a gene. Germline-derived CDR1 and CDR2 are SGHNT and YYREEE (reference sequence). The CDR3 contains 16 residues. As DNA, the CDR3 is TGTGCCAGCAGCTTTTACCCCCGGGACAGCTCCTACGAGCAGTACTTC. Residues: CASSFYPRDSSYEQYF.

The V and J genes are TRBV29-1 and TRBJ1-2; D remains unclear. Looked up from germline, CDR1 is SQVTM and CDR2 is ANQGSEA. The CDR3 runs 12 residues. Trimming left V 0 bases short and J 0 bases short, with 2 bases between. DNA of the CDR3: TGCAGCGTTGAAGACACTAACTATGGCTACACCTTC. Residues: CSVEDTNYGYTF.

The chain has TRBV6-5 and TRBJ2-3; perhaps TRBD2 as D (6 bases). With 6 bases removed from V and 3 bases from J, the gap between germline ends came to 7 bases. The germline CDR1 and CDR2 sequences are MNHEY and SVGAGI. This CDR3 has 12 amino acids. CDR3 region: CASRAGTDTQYF. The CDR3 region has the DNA TGTGCCAGCAGGGCGGGGACAGATACGCAGTATTTT.

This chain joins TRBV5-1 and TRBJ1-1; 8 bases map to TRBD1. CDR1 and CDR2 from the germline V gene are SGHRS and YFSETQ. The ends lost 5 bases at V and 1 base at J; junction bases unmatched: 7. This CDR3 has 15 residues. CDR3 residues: CASRYPDRENTEAFF. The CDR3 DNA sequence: TGCGCCAGCAGATACCCGGACAGGGAGAACACTGAAGCTTTCTTT.

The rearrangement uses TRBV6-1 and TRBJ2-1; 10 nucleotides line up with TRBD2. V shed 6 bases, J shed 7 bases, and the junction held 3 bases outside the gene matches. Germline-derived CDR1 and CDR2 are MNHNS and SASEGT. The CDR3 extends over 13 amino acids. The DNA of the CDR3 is TGTGCCAGCAGAACTAGCGGGGATAATGAGCAGTTCTTC. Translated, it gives CASRTSGDNEQFF.

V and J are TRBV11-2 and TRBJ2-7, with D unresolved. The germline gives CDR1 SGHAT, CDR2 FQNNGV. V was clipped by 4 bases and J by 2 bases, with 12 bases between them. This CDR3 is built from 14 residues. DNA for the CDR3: TGTGCCAGCAGCTCGTTAGCCTACCCCTACGAGCAGTACTTC. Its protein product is CASSSLAYPYEQYF.

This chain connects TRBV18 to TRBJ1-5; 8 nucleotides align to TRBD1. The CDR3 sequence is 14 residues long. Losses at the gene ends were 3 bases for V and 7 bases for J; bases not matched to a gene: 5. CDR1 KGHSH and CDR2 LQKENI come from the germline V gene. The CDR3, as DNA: TGTGCCAGCTCACCTCAGACAGGGGAACAGCCCCAGCATTTT. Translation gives CASSPQTGEQPQHF.

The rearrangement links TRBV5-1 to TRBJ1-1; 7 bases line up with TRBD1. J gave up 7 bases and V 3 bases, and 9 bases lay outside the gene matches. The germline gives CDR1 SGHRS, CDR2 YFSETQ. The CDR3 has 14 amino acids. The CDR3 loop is CASSSYRDSGEAFF. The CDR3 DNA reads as TGCGCCAGCAGCTCCTACCGGGACAGCGGTGAAGCTTTCTTT. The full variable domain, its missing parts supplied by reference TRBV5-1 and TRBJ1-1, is KAGVTQTPRYLIKTRGQQVTLSCSPISGHRSVSWYQQTPGQGLQFLFEYFSETQRNKGNFPGRFSGRQFSNSRSEMNVSTLELGDSALYLCASSSYRDSGEAFFGQGTRLTVV.

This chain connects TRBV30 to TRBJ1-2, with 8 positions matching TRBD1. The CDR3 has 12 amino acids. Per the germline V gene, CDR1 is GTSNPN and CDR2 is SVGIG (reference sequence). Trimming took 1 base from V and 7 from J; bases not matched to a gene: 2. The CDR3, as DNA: TGTGCCTGGAGTGGACAGGGGTTTGGCTACACCTTC. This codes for CAWSGQGFGYTF.

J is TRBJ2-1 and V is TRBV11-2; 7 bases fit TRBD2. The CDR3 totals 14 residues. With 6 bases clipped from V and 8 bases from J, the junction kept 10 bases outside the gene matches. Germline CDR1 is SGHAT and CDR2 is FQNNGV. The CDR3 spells CASRQGRETHEQFF. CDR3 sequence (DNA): TGTGCCAGCAGGCAAGGGCGGGAGACACATGAGCAGTTCTTC.

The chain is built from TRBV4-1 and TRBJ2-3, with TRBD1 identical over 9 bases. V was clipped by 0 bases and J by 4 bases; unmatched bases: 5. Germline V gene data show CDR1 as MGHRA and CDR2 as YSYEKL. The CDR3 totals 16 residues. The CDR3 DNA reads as TGCGCCAGCAGCCAAGAGTCCGGACAGGGGCCAGATACGCAGTATTTT. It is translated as CASSQESGQGPDTQYF.

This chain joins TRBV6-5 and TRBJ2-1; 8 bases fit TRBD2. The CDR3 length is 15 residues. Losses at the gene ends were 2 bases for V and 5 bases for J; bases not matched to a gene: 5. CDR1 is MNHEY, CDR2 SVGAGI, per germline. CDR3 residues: CASSYPRGLDNEQFF. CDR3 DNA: TGTGCCAGCAGTTACCCCCGGGGACTAGACAATGAGCAGTTCTTC.

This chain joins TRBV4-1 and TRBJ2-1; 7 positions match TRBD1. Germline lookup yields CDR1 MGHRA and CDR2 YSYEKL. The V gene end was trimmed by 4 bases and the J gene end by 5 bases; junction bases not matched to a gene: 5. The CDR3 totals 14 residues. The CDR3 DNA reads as TGCGCCAGCAGCCCCCGGGACAGTGACAATGAGCAGTTCTTC. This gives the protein CASSPRDSDNEQFF.

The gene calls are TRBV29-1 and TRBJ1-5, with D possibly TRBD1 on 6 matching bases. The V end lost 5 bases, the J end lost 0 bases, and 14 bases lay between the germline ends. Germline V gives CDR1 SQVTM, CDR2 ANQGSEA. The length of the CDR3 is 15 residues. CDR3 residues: CSVRTARDSNQPQHF. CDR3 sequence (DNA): TGCAGCGTTAGGACAGCTCGGGATAGCAATCAGCCCCAGCATTTT.

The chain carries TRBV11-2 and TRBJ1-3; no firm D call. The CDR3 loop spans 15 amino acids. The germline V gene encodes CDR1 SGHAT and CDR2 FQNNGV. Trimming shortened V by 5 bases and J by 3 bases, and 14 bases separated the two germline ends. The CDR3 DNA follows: TGTGCCAGCAGCCCTACCCGTTATAGTGGAAACACCATATATTTT. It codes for CASSPTRYSGNTIYF. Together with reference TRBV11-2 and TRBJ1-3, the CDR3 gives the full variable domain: EAGVAQSPRYKIIEKRQSVAFWCNPISGHATLYWYQQILGQGPKLLIQFQNNGVVDDSQLPKDRFSAERLKGVDSTLKIQPAKLEDSAVYLCASSPTRYSGNTIYFGEGSWLTVV.

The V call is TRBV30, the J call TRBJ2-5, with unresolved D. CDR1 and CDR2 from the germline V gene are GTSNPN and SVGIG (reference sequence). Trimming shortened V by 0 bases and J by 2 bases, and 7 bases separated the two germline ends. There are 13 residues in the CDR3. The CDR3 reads CAWSVRVQETQYF. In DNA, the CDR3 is TGTGCCTGGAGTGTACGGGTTCAAGAGACCCAGTACTTC.

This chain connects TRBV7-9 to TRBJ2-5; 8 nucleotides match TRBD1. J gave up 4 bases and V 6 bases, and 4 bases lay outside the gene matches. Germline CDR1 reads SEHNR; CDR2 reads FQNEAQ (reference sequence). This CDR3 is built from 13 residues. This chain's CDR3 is CASSSTGVETQYF. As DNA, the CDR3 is TGTGCCAGCAGTTCGACAGGGGTAGAGACCCAGTACTTC.

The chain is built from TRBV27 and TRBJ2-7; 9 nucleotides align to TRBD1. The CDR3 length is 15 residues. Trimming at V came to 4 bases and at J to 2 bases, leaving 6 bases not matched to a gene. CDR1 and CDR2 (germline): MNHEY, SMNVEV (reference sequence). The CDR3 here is CASSSPGTGTYEQYF. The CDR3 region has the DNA TGTGCCAGCAGTTCTCCCGGGACAGGGACCTACGAGCAGTACTTC.

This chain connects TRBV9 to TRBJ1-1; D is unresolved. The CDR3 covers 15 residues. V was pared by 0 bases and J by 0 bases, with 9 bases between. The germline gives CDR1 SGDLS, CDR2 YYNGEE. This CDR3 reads CASSVAPGLNTEAFF. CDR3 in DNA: TGTGCCAGCAGCGTAGCCCCAGGCCTGAACACTGAAGCTTTCTTT.

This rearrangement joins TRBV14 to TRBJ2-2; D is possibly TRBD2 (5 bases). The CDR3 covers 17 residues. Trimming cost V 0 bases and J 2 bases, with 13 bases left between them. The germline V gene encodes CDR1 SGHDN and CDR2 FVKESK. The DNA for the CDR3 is TGTGCCAGCAGCCAAGATCTAGCTTCGACCAACACCGGGGAGCTGTTTTTT. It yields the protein CASSQDLASTNTGELFF.

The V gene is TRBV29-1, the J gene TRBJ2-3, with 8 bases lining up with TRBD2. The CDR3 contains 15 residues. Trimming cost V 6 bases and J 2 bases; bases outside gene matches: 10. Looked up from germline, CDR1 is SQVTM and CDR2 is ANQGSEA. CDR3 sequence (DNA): TGCAGCGTCCAAATTCGGGGGGGTCTCACAGATACGCAGTATTTT. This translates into CSVQIRGGLTDTQYF.

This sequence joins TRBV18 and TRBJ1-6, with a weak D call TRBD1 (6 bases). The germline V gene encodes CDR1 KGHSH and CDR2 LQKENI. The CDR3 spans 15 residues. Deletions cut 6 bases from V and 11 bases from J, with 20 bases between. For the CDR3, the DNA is TGTGCCAGCTCTCCAAGACAGGCGTCCCGGACACCCCTCCACTTT. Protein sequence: CASSPRQASRTPLHF.

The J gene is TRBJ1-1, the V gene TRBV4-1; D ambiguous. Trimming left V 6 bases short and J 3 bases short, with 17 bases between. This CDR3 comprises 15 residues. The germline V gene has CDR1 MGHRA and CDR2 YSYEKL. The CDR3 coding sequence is TGCGCCAGCAGTCCCCACCGGGTCATGGACACTGAAGCTTTCTTT. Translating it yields CASSPHRVMDTEAFF.

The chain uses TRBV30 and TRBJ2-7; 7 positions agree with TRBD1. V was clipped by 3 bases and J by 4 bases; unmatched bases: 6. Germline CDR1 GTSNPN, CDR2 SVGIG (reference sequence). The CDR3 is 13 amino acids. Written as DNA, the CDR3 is TGTGCCTGGAGCCTGACAGGGAAGTACGAGCAGTACTTC. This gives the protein CAWSLTGKYEQYF. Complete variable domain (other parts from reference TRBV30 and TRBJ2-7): SQTIHQWPATLVQPVGSPLSLECTVEGTSNPNLYWYRQAAGRGLQLLFYSVGIGQISSEVPQNLSASRPQDRQFILSSKKLLLSDSGFYLCAWSLTGKYEQYFGPGTRLTVT.

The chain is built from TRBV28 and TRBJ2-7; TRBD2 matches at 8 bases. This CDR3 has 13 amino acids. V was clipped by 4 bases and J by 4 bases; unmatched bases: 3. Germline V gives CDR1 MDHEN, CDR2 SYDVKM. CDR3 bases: TGTGCCAGCAGTTCGGGACTAGTATACGAGCAGTACTTC. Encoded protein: CASSSGLVYEQYF.

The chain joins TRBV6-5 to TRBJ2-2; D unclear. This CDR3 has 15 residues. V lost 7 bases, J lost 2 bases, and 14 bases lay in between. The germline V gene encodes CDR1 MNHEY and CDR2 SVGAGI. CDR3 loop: CASKRLSGNTGELFF. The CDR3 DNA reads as TGTGCCAGCAAACGGTTATCAGGAAACACCGGGGAGCTGTTTTTT.

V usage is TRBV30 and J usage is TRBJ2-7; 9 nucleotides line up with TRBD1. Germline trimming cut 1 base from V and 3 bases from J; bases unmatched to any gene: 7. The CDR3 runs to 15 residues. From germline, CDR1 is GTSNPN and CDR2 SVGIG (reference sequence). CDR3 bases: TGTGCCTGGAGTGGCGACAGGGGGGGGATCTACGAGCAGTACTTC. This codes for CAWSGDRGGIYEQYF. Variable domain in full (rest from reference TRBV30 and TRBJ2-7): SQTIHQWPATLVQPVGSPLSLECTVEGTSNPNLYWYRQAAGRGLQLLFYSVGIGQISSEVPQNLSASRPQDRQFILSSKKLLLSDSGFYLCAWSGDRGGIYEQYFGPGTRLTVT.

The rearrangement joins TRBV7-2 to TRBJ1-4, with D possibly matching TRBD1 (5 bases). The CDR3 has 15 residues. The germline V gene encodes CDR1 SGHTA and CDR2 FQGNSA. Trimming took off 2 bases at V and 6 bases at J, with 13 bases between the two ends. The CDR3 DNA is TGTGCCAGCAGCTTATATTCGGGCAGGGATGAAAAACTGTTTTTT. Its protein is CASSLYSGRDEKLFF.

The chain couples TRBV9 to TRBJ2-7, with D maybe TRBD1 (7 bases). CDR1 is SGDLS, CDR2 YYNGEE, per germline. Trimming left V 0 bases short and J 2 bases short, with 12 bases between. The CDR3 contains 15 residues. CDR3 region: CASSVGGTAAYEQYF. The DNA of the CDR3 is TGTGCCAGCAGCGTAGGCGGGACAGCTGCCTACGAGCAGTACTTC.

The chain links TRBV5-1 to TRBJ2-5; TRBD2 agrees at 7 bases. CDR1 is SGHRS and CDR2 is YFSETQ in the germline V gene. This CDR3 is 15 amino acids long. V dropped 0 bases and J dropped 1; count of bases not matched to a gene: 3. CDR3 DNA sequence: TGCGCCAGCAGCTTGGGGACGGGAGGCCAAGAGACCCAGTACTTC. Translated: CASSLGTGGQETQYF.

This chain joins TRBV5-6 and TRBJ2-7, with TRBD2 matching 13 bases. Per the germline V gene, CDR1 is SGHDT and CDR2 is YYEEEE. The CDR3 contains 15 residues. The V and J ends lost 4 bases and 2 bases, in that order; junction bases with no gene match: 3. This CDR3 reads CASSLGLAGTYEQYF. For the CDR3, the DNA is TGTGCCAGCAGCCTGGGACTAGCGGGAACCTACGAGCAGTACTTC.